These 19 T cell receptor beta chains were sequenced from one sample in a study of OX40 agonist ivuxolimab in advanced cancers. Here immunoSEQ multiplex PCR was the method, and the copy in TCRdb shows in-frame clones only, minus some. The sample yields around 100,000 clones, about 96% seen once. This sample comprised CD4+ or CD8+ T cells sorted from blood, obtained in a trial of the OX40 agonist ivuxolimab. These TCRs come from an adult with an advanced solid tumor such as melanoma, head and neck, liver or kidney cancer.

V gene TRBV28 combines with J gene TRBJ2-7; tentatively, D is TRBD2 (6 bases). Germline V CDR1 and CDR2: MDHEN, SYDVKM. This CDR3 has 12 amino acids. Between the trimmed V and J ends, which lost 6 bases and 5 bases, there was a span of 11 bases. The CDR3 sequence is CASSPWGDEQYF. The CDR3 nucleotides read TGTGCCAGCAGCCCATGGGGGGACGAGCAGTACTTC.

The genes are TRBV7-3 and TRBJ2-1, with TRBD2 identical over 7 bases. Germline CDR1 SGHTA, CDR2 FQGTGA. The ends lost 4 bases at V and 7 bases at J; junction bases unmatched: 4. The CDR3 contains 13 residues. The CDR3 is CASSYSGRNEQFF. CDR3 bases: TGTGCCAGCAGCTATAGCGGGCGGAATGAGCAGTTCTTC.

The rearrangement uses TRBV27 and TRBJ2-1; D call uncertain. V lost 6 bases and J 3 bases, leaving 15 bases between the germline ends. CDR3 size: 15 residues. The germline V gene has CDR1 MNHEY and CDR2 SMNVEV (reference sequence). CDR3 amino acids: CASRGGPGYYNEQFF. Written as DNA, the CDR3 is TGTGCCAGCAGAGGTGGGCCCGGCTACTACAATGAGCAGTTCTTC.

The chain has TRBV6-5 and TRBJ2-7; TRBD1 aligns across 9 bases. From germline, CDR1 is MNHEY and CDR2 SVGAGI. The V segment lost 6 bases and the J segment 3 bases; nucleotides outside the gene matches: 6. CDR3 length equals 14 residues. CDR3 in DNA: TGTGCCAGCAGAGGACAGGGGATGTACTACGAGCAGTACTTC. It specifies CASRGQGMYYEQYF.

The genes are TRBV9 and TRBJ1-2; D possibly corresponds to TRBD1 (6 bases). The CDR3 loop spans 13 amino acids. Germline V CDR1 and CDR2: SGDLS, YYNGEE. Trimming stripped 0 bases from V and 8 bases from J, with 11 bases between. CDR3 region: CASSVEEGDGYTF. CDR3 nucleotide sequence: TGTGCCAGCAGCGTAGAAGAGGGGGACGGCTACACCTTC. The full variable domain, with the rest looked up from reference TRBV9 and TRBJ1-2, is DSGVTQTPKHLITATGQRVTLRCSPRSGDLSVYWYQQSLDQGLQFLIQYYNGEERAKGNILERFSAQQFPDLHSELNLSSLELGDSALYFCASSVEEGDGYTFGSGTRLTVV.

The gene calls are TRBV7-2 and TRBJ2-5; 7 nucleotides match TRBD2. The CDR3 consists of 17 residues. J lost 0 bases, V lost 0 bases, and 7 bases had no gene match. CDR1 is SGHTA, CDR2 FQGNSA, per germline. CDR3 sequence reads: CASSLAPQGLHQETQYF. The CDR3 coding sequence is TGTGCCAGCAGCTTAGCACCCCAGGGACTACACCAAGAGACCCAGTACTTC. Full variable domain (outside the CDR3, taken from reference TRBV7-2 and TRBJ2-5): GAGVSQSPSNKVTEKGKDVELRCDPISGHTALYWYRQSLGQGLEFLIYFQGNSAPDKSGLPSDRFSAERTGGSVSTLTIQRTQQEDSAVYLCASSLAPQGLHQETQYFGPGTRLLVL.

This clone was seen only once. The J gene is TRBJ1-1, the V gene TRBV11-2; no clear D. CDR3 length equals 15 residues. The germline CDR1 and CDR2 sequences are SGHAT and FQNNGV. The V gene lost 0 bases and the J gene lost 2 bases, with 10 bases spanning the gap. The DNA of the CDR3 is TGTGCCAGCAGCTTAGATCAGACACTTAACACTGAAGCTTTCTTT. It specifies CASSLDQTLNTEAFF.

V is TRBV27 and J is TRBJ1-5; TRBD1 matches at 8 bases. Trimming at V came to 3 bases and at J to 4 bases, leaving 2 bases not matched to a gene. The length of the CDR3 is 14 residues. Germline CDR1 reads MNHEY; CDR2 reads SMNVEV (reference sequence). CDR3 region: CASSFRGLNQPQHF. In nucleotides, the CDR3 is TGTGCCAGCAGTTTCAGGGGGCTTAATCAGCCCCAGCATTTT.

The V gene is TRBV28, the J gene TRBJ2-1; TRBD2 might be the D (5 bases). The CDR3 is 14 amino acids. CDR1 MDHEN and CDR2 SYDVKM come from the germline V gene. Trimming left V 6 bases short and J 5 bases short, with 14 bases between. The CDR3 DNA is TGTGCCAGCAGGCTCCTTGGGCGGGACAATGAGCAGTTCTTC. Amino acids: CASRLLGRDNEQFF.

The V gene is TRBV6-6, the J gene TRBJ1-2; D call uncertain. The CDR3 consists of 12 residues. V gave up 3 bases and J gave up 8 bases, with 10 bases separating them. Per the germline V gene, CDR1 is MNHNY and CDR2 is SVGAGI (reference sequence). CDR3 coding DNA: TGTGCCAGCAGTTATGATGGTCGAGGCTACACCTTC. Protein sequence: CASSYDGRGYTF.

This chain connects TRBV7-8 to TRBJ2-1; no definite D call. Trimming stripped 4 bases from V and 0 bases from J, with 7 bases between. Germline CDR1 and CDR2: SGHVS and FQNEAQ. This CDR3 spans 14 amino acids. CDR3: CASSSSHSYNEQFF. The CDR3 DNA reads TGTGCCAGCAGCTCCTCACACTCCTACAATGAGCAGTTCTTC.

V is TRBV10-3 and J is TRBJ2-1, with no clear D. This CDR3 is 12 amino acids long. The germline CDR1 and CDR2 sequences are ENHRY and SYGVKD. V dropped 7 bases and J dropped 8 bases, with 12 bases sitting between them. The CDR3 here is CAIKGGSDEQFF. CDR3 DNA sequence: TGTGCCATCAAGGGCGGCAGCGATGAGCAGTTCTTC.

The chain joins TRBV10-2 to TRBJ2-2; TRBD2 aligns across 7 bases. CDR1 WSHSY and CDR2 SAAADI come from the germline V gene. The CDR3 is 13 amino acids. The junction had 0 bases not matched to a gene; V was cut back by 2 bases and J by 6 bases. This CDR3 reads CASSEGGAGELFF. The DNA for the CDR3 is TGCGCCAGCAGTGAGGGGGGGGCCGGGGAGCTGTTTTTT.

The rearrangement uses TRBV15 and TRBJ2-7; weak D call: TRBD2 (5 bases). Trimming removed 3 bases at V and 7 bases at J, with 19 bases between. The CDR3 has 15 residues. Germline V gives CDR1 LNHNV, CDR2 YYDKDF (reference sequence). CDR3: CATSRLTQEVQEQYF. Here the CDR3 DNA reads TGTGCCACCAGCAGGCTCACCCAGGAGGTGCAGGAGCAGTACTTC.

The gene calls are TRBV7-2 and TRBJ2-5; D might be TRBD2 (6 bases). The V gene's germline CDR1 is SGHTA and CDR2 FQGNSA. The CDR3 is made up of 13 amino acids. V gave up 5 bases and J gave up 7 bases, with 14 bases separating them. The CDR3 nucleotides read TGTGCCAGCAGCGAACTTGAAGCGGGGACCCAGTACTTC. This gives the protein CASSELEAGTQYF.

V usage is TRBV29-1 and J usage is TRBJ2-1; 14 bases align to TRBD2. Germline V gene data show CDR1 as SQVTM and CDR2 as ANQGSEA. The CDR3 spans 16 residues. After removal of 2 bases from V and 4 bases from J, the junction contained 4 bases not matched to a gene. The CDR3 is CSVELTSGRAYNEQFF. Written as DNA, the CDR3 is TGCAGCGTTGAACTGACTAGCGGGAGGGCTTACAATGAGCAGTTCTTC.

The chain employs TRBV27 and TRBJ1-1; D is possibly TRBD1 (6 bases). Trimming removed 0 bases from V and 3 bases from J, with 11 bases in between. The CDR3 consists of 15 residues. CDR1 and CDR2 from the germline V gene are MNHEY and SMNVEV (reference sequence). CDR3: CASSLSGGLYTEAFF. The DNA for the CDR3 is TGTGCCAGCAGTTTATCGGGGGGCCTCTACACTGAAGCTTTCTTT.

In DNA, the CDR3 is TGTGCCAGCAGCGGCCATAGCGGGGGGAACTACAATGAGCAGTTCTTC. Translation gives CASSGHSGGNYNEQFF. J is TRBJ2-1 and V is TRBV9; 10 nucleotides agree with TRBD2. The CDR3 spans 16 residues. After removal of 3 bases from V and 3 bases from J, the junction contained 6 bases not matched to a gene. Germline CDR1 is SGDLS and CDR2 is YYNGEE. Full variable domain (remainder filled in from reference TRBV9 and TRBJ2-1): DSGVTQTPKHLITATGQRVTLRCSPRSGDLSVYWYQQSLDQGLQFLIQYYNGEERAKGNILERFSAQQFPDLHSELNLSSLELGDSALYFCASSGHSGGNYNEQFFGPGTRLTVL.

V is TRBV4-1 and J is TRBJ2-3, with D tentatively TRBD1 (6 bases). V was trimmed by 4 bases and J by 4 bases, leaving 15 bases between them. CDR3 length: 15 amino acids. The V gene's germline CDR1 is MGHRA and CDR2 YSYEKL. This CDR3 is CASSLRTGRADTQYF. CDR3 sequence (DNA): TGCGCCAGCAGCCTACGTACAGGGCGCGCAGATACGCAGTATTTT.